The next 27 T cell receptor beta chains were all read from a single sample in a study of control samples from healthy donors and cancer patients. Sequencing used immunoSEQ multiplex PCR; TCRdb keeps in-frame clones, though not all of them. Among 100,000 to 150,000 clones listed, 75% to 95% were seen once. Sequencing input: blood. The receptors shown here come from a middle-aged man in good health.

This sequence joins TRBV11-2 and TRBJ2-7, with D unclear. The germline V gene encodes CDR1 SGHAT and CDR2 FQNNGV. CDR3 length: 14 amino acids. V was trimmed by 0 bases and J by 1 base, leaving 7 bases between them. CDR3 in amino acids: CASSLEPTSYEQYF. The CDR3 bases are TGTGCCAGCAGCTTAGAACCAACGTCCTACGAGCAGTACTTC.

This clone is a singleton in its sample. This CDR3 is CAWSGGSGNTIYF. The CDR3 DNA reads as TGTGCCTGGAGTGGGGGGTCCGGAAACACCATATATTTT. The genes are TRBV30 and TRBJ1-3; D is possibly TRBD1 (5 bases). Trimming pared 1 base from V and 4 bases from J, leaving 8 bases between. The CDR3 extends over 13 amino acids. Germline values: CDR1 GTSNPN, CDR2 SVGIG (reference sequence).

The rearrangement uses TRBV9 and TRBJ1-4; no definite D call. V lost 4 bases and J lost 0, with 10 bases in between. CDR3 size: 15 residues. In germline, CDR1 is SGDLS, CDR2 YYNGEE. The CDR3 DNA sequence: TGTGCCAGCAGCCCTTGGGGTGCAACTAATGAAAAACTGTTTTTT. Protein sequence: CASSPWGATNEKLFF.

The CDR3, as DNA: TGTGCCAGCAGCGGTCCCCGGGCAACCGGGGAGCTGTTTTTT. Encoded protein: CASSGPRATGELFF. The rearrangement uses TRBV11-2 and TRBJ2-2; no definite D call. V lost 5 bases to trimming and J lost 5 bases, with 12 bases between them. Germline V gene lookup returns CDR1 SGHAT and CDR2 FQNNGV. The CDR3 loop spans 14 amino acids.

J is TRBJ1-2 and V is TRBV2; 8 bases match TRBD1. This CDR3 has 13 amino acids. CDR1 is SNHLY, CDR2 FYNNEI, per germline. The ends lost 3 bases at V and 8 bases at J; junction bases unmatched: 5. The CDR3 loop reads CASSDGQGRGYTF. The CDR3 bases are TGTGCCAGCAGTGATGGACAGGGAAGGGGCTACACCTTC. The whole variable domain, remainder taken from reference TRBV2 and TRBJ1-2, is EPEVTQTPSHQVTQMGQEVILRCVPISNHLYFYWYRQILGQKVEFLVSFYNNEISEKSEIFDDQFSVERPDGSNFTLKIRSTKLEDSAMYFCASSDGQGRGYTFGSGTRLTVV.

This rearrangement joins TRBV11-1 to TRBJ2-1; no definite D call. CDR3 size: 12 residues. Per the germline V gene, CDR1 is SGHAT and CDR2 is FQDESV (reference sequence). V was cut by 1 base and J by 11 bases, with 9 bases left in between. CDR3 in DNA: TGTGCCAGCAGCTTAGGGACGCTGCAGCAGTTCTTC. Its protein product is CASSLGTLQQFF.

The chain is built from TRBV2 and TRBJ2-7; 7 bases align to TRBD2. Germline trimming cut 7 bases from V and 4 bases from J; bases unmatched to any gene: 10. CDR1 is SNHLY, CDR2 FYNNEI, per germline. This CDR3 contains 14 residues. CDR3 amino acids: CASNIGLGRYEQYF. DNA of the CDR3: TGTGCCAGCAATATTGGACTAGGCAGATACGAGCAGTACTTC.

The rearrangement uses TRBV30 and TRBJ1-5; D call uncertain. The V end lost 1 base, the J end lost 4 bases, and 8 bases lay between the germline ends. Germline CDR1 and CDR2: GTSNPN and SVGIG (reference sequence). The CDR3 loop spans 13 amino acids. The CDR3 loop reads CAWSAGLNQPQHF. The DNA for the CDR3 is TGTGCCTGGAGTGCGGGCCTAAATCAGCCCCAGCATTTT.

J is TRBJ1-2 and V is TRBV14, with TRBD1 identical over 9 bases. With 4 bases clipped from V and 4 bases from J, the junction kept 10 bases outside the gene matches. Germline V gene sequence: CDR1 SGHDN, CDR2 FVKESK. The CDR3 is made up of 16 amino acids. CDR3 nucleotides: TGTGCCAGCAGCCGTTTACCGGGACAGGGAGCCTATGGCTACACCTTC. Residues: CASSRLPGQGAYGYTF.

This clone has a single count. This chain connects TRBV6-5 to TRBJ2-3; TRBD1 agrees at 7 bases. Germline trimming cut 11 bases from V and 3 bases from J; bases unmatched to any gene: 11. Germline CDR1 reads MNHEY; CDR2 reads SVGAGI. The CDR3 totals 14 residues. CDR3 DNA: TGTGCCGCCTGGACAGGCCACATAACAGATACGCAGTATTTT. Its protein product is CAAWTGHITDTQYF.

V is TRBV7-3 and J is TRBJ2-3, with D tentatively TRBD1 or TRBD2 (5 bases each). Deletions cut 4 bases from V and 3 bases from J, with 8 bases between. This CDR3 spans 13 amino acids. Germline V gene lookup returns CDR1 SGHTA and CDR2 FQGTGA. In DNA, the CDR3 is TGTGCCAGCAGCTCGGGACGGACAGATACGCAGTATTTT. This sequence encodes CASSSGRTDTQYF.

The rearrangement joins TRBV11-2 to TRBJ2-1, with 10 bases matching TRBD2. This CDR3 has 16 amino acids. Germline assignment: CDR1 SGHAT and CDR2 FQNNGV. Trimming removed 1 base from V and 6 bases from J; junction bases left unmatched: 6. CDR3 nucleotide sequence: TGTGCCAGCAGCTTAGTCATACTAGCGGGGCCCAATGAGCAGTTCTTC. This sequence encodes CASSLVILAGPNEQFF.

V usage is TRBV5-1 and J usage is TRBJ1-6; D call uncertain. The CDR3 runs to 13 residues. V was clipped by 7 bases and J by 8 bases, with 13 bases between them. Germline CDR1 and CDR2: SGHRS and YFSETQ. The CDR3 region has the DNA TGCGCCAGCTGCTCGGGTTTTGATTCACCCCTCCACTTT. As protein: CASCSGFDSPLHF.

V gene TRBV28 combines with J gene TRBJ1-4; D gene unclear. The V end was cut by 5 bases, the J end by 5 bases, with 18 bases between. This CDR3 is built from 16 residues. CDR1 and CDR2 from the germline V gene are MDHEN and SYDVKM. In nucleotides, the CDR3 is TGTGCCAGCAGTCAAGGGTCCAATGTGGGAAATGAAAAACTGTTTTTT. The encoded protein is CASSQGSNVGNEKLFF.

This clone came up a few times. The rearrangement links TRBV2 to TRBJ1-1; tentatively, D is TRBD1 (6 bases). From germline, CDR1 is SNHLY and CDR2 FYNNEI. V lost 6 bases and J lost 4, with 15 bases in between. There are 14 residues in the CDR3. The CDR3 DNA follows: TGTGCCAGCAGATCGTCGGGGGCGCCCACTGAAGCTTTCTTT. Translation: CASRSSGAPTEAFF.

This chain uses TRBV7-3 with TRBJ2-7; TRBD1 matches 7 bases. With 2 bases clipped from V and 2 bases from J, the junction kept 3 bases outside the gene matches. The V gene's germline CDR1 is SGHTA and CDR2 FQGTGA. The CDR3 loop spans 14 amino acids. This CDR3 is CASSLLGGPYEQYF. The CDR3 DNA reads as TGTGCCAGCAGCTTACTAGGGGGCCCCTACGAGCAGTACTTC.

The rearrangement uses TRBV28 and TRBJ1-4; 8 bases line up with TRBD1. Per the germline V gene, CDR1 is MDHEN and CDR2 is SYDVKM. J was trimmed by 7 bases and V by 6 bases; bases with no gene match: 10. CDR3 size: 15 residues. The CDR3 loop is CASRGPGGGGEKLFF. In DNA form, the CDR3 reads TGTGCCAGCAGGGGCCCAGGGGGCGGTGGTGAAAAACTGTTTTTT.

In DNA, the CDR3 is TGTGCCAACCTTCCAGGGGTCTGCTCCTACGAGCAGTACTTC. It specifies CANLPGVCSYEQYF. The chain uses TRBV27 and TRBJ2-7; maybe TRBD1 (6 bases). The germline V and J ends were trimmed by 10 bases and 0 bases, with 16 bases remaining between them. CDR3 length equals 14 residues. Germline assignment: CDR1 MNHEY and CDR2 SMNVEV (reference sequence).

The chain joins TRBV7-2 to TRBJ1-2; D may be TRBD1 (6 bases). Germline V lookup: CDR1 SGHTA, CDR2 FQGNSA. This CDR3 region has 16 residues. With 5 bases removed from V and 4 bases from J, the gap between germline ends came to 20 bases. CDR3 sequence reads: CASSLTGTPIFYGYTF. In nucleotides, the CDR3 is TGTGCCAGCAGCCTAACCGGGACACCAATTTTCTATGGCTACACCTTC.

This clone was detected a few times. This rearrangement joins TRBV7-8 to TRBJ1-3; D unresolved. This CDR3 is built from 18 residues. Germline V gives CDR1 SGHVS, CDR2 FQNEAQ. Trimming removed 5 bases from V and 0 bases from J, with 20 bases in between. The CDR3 nucleotides are TGTGCCAGCAGCCGACCTACTGGACGGCTCTACTCTGGAAACACCATATATTTT. Encoded protein: CASSRPTGRLYSGNTIYF.

The chain joins TRBV7-8 to TRBJ2-7; D is possibly TRBD2 (5 bases). Trimming left V 1 base short and J 7 bases short, with 11 bases between. The CDR3 spans 13 residues. Germline loops: CDR1 SGHVS, CDR2 FQNEAQ. CDR3 coding DNA: TGTGCCAGCAGCTTAGGGGGTAGGGAGGAGCAGTACTTC. It specifies CASSLGGREEQYF.

This clone was seen a few times. The chain combines TRBV11-2 with TRBJ2-4, with 14 bases matching TRBD2. The germline V gene has CDR1 SGHAT and CDR2 FQNNGV. This CDR3 contains 17 residues. With V trimmed by 5 bases and J by 7 bases, 10 bases remained unmatched. Here the CDR3 DNA reads TGTGCCAGCAGCCCGCGACTAGCGGGGGGGCCTAGGAACATTCAGTACTTC. Amino acid sequence: CASSPRLAGGPRNIQYF.

The rearrangement links TRBV5-6 to TRBJ2-5; 8 bases align to TRBD1. The ends lost 2 bases at V and 5 bases at J; junction bases unmatched: 8. This CDR3 spans 15 amino acids. Per germline, CDR1 SGHDT and CDR2 YYEEEE. This chain's CDR3 is CASSFGGTGGETQYF. DNA for the CDR3: TGTGCCAGCAGCTTTGGGGGGACAGGAGGGGAGACCCAGTACTTC. The full variable domain, in which reference TRBV5-6 and TRBJ2-5 provide the parts outside the CDR3, is DAGVTQSPTHLIKTRGQQVTLRCSPKSGHDTVSWYQQALGQGPQFIFQYYEEEERQRGNFPDRFSGHQFPNYSSELNVNALLLGDSALYLCASSFGGTGGETQYFGPGTRLLVL.

V gene TRBV28 combines with J gene TRBJ2-3, with D hard to call. The length of the CDR3 is 11 residues. Per germline, CDR1 MDHEN and CDR2 SYDVKM. V was clipped by 2 bases and J by 6 bases, with 3 bases between them. The CDR3 spells CASSLQDTQYF. In DNA, the CDR3 is TGTGCCAGCAGTTTACAGGATACGCAGTATTTT.

CDR3 protein: CASSEESLNSPLHF. CDR3 nucleotides: TGTGCCAGCAGTGAGGAGTCCTTAAATTCACCCCTCCACTTT. The gene calls are TRBV2 and TRBJ1-6; D ambiguous. The V gene lost 3 bases and the J gene lost 7 bases, with 10 bases spanning the gap. CDR1 SNHLY and CDR2 FYNNEI come from the germline V gene. This CDR3 has 14 amino acids.

The CDR3 nucleotides read TGTGCCAGTAGTATCAACAGAGTTATTAATGAAAAACTGTTTTTT. This translates into CASSINRVINEKLFF. The chain joins TRBV19 to TRBJ1-4; D ambiguous. The CDR3 consists of 15 residues. Germline-derived CDR1 and CDR2 are LNHDA and SQIVND (reference sequence). Trimming took 3 bases from V and 4 from J, leaving 12 bases between them.

This rearrangement joins TRBV12-3 or TRBV12-4 to TRBJ2-7; no reliable D call. This CDR3 has 13 residues. The V end was cut by 2 bases, the J end by 6 bases, with 11 bases between. In DNA, the CDR3 is TGTGCCAGCAGTTTACAACAGAACTCCGAGCAGTACTTC. Its translation: CASSLQQNSEQYF.